The entry below describes one T cell receptor beta chain. This clone was picked up one time. Its binding antigen is unknown. No clone much larger than this one lies a single base away; base qualities are absent. V drops 0 bases and J drops 9 bases, leaving 20 bases in between. CDR1 and CDR2 were assigned from the germline V gene as LGHNA and YNFKEQ. Spanning cysteine to phenylalanine, the CDR3 consists of 16 amino acids. The entry retains the CDR3 DNA only, 48 bases that are in frame from base 1. This sample is part of a study of a mutant IDH1 vaccine in newly diagnosed glioma (dated by TCRdb to 2020 to 2022). About the investigation overall: Patients received eight vaccinations in weeks 1, 3, 5, 7, 11, 15, 19 and 23, corresponding to visits V03 through V10. In the chemotherapy-containing groups, vaccination started alongside temozolomide cycles, whereas in patients who had radiotherapy alone it started 4-6 weeks after radiotherapy. Before enrollment, patients had received standard therapy of radiotherapy alone, temozolomide alone, or radiochemotherapy with temozolomide; most received the combination. Peripheral blood was drawn at six visits: V03 (baseline), V05, V07, V10, V12 and V13. For exploratory analyses, longitudinal TCRB deep sequencing was carried out in under 30 treated patients wherever samples were available. The 32 treated patients were roughly 60% male and about 38% female, with a mean age of 40.4 years.

Overall study results and their limits: Vaccine-induced immune responses across multiple MHC alleles were detected in approximately 93% of patients. The authors noted that analyses of patient blood samples could not be reproduced because of sample limitations. No apparent relationship was observed between pseudoprogression and alterations in the top peripheral T cell clonotypes detected by TCRB sequencing. Availability determined which PBMC samples were chosen for TCRB deep sequencing.

Receptor libraries were prepared by the immunoSEQ multiplex PCR assay. The hsTCRB Kit was used according to the manufacturer's protocol to amplify rearranged TCR beta chain sequences. TCRB libraries were sequenced on an Illumina MiSeq. Per the authors' processing: Demultiplexing, trimming and gene mapping were performed with the kit vendor's proprietary platform. TCRdb's version of the immuneACCESS table is confined to in-frame rearrangements and falls short of the full clone set. An unresolved V gene accounts for under half of the shortfall where checked; the remainder is of unknown origin. V and J calls and clone size are as listed in that table; D and trimming were resolved from the DNA. In all, the sample holds some 27,000 clones, and roughly 85% of those were seen once. Roughly 15% of the sample is held by the ten biggest clonotypes. Reading the label with the study, this specimen's time point is: week 23, last vaccination. A 20-mer mutant IDH1 peptide at 300 micrograms in Montanide made up each vaccine dose, which was injected subcutaneously together with topical imiquimod. The donors had newly diagnosed IDH1-mutant astrocytomas of WHO grade 3 or 4 that showed loss of nuclear ATRX. The samples were drawn from NOA16, a multicentre, single-arm, open-label phase I trial in Germany that tested a mutant IDH1 peptide vaccine in humans for the first time. Genomic DNA for TCRB sequencing was extracted from EDTA blood using the DNeasy Blood and Tissue Kit.

The receptor was derived from a woman aged 25 to 39 with glioma. Material: PBMCs, obtained from a glioma patient whose treatment included an IDH1 peptide vaccine. The receptor chain draws on TRBV4-2 and TRBJ1-2, with no reliable assignment of the D segment. In nucleotides, the sequence is TGTGCCAGCAGCCAAGAGACCGGCGGGCACCGGGGTAGCTACACCTTC. The encoded protein is CASSQETGGHRGSYTF.